The clone carrying this TCR beta chain was seen more than once but under ten times. The germline V and J ends were trimmed by 2 bases and 2 bases, with 10 bases remaining between them. The CDR3 is 14 residues long. Germline V gives CDR1 GTSNPN, CDR2 SVGIG (reference sequence). The data were obtained in a study of T cell clonotyping in hematopoietic cell transplantation. Here immunoSEQ multiplex PCR was the method, and the copy in TCRdb shows in-frame clones only, minus some. The sample lists fewer than 15,000 clones, less than 60% occurring once. Sequencing was carried out using peripheral blood mononuclear cells. This receptor was identified in a man aged 45-65 years in good health. Some clones in this sample may be carry-over from other donors' samples. V and J are TRBV30 and TRBJ1-5; D gene ambiguous. CDR3 DNA sequence: TGTGCCTGGAGTAAGGAGATTGGCAATCAGCCCCAGCATTTT. Translating gives CAWSKEIGNQPQHF. Filled out from reference TRBV30 and TRBJ1-5, the complete variable domain reads SQTIHQWPATLVQPVGSPLSLECTVEGTSNPNLYWYRQAAGRGLQLLFYSVGIGQISSEVPQNLSASRPQDRQFILSSKKLLLSDSGFYLCAWSKEIGNQPQHFGDGTRLSIL.